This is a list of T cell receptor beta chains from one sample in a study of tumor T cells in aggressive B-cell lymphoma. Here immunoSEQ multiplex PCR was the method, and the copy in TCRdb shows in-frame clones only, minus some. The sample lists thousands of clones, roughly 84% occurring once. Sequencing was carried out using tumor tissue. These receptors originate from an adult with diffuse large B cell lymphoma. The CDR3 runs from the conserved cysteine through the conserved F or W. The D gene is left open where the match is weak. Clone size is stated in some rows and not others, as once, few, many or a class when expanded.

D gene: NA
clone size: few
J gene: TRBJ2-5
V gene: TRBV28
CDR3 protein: CASSPGIGRGYQETQYF
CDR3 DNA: TGTGCCAGCAGCCCCGGTATAGGACGGGGGTACCAAGAGACCCAGTACTTC

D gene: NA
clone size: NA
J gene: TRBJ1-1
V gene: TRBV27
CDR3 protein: CASSPLGGFEESEAFF
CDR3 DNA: TGTGCCAGCAGTCCCCTCGGGGGGTTCGAGGAATCTGAAGCTTTCTTT

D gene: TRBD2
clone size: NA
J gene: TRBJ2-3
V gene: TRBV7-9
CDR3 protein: CASSLSHASGDTDTQYF
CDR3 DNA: TGTGCCAGCAGCTTATCTCACGCTAGCGGGGACACAGATACGCAGTATTTT

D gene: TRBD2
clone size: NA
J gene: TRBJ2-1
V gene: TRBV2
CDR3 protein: CASSAGGPSNEQFF
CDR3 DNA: TGTGCCAGCAGTGCGGGGGGGCCTTCGAATGAGCAGTTCTTC

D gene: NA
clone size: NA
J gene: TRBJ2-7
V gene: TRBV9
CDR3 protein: CASSVLDSPYEQYF
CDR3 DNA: TGTGCCAGCAGCGTCCTGGACAGCCCCTACGAGCAGTACTTC

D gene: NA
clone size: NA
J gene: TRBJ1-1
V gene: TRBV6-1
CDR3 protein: CASSEASGAYTEAFF
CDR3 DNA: TGTGCCAGCAGTGAAGCTTCAGGGGCATACACTGAAGCTTTCTTT

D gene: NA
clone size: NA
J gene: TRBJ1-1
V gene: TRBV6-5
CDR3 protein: CASSYDGENTEAFF
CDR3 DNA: TGTGCCAGCAGTTACGACGGAGAAAACACTGAAGCTTTCTTT

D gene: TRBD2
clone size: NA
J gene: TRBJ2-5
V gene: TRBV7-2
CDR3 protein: CASSPSGGHETQYF
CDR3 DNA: TGTGCCAGCAGCCCTAGCGGGGGGCACGAGACCCAGTACTTC

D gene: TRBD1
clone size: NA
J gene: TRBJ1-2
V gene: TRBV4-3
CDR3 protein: CASSARQGKNYGYTF
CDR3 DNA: TGCGCCAGCAGCGCACGACAGGGGAAGAACTATGGCTACACCTTC

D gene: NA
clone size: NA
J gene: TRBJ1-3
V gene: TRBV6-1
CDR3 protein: CASTPGGGNTIYF
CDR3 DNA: TGTGCCAGCACCCCGGGAGGTGGAAACACCATATATTTT

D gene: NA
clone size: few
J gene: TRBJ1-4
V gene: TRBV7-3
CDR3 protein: CASSSRRATNEKLFF
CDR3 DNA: TGTGCCAGCAGCAGTAGGAGGGCAACTAATGAAAAACTGTTTTTT

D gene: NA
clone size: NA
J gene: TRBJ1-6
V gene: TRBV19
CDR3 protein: CASSGSSYNSPLHF
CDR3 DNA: TGTGCCAGTAGTGGGAGCTCCTATAATTCACCCCTCCACTTT

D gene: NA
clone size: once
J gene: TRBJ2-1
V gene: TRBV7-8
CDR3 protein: CASSLVSVEQFF
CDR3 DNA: TGTGCCAGCAGCTTAGTCTCGGTAGAGCAGTTCTTC

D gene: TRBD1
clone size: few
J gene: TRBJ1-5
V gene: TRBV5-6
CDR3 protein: CASSSGQINQPQHF
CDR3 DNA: TGTGCCAGCAGCTCGGGACAGATTAATCAGCCCCAGCATTTT

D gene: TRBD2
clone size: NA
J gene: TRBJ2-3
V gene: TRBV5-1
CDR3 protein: CASTTVSGGNSDTQYF
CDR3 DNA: TGCGCCAGCACCACCGTCAGCGGGGGCAACTCAGATACGCAGTATTTT

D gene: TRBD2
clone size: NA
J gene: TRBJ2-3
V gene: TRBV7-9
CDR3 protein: CASSGRGGTSGTDTQYF
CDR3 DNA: TGTGCCAGCAGCGGAAGAGGAGGGACTAGCGGAACAGATACGCAGTATTTT

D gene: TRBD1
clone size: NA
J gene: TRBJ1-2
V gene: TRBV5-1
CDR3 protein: CASSRGGQGDGYTF
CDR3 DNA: TGCGCCAGCAGCCGCGGTGGACAGGGTGATGGCTACACCTTC

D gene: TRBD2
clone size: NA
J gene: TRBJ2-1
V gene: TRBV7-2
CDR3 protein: CASSSGGVYNEQFF
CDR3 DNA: TGTGCCAGCAGCTCGGGGGGAGTTTACAATGAGCAGTTCTTC

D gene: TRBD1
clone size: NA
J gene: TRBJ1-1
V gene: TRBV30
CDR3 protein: CAWSGPGQGSTEAFF
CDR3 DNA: TGTGCCTGGAGTGGACCGGGACAGGGGAGTACTGAAGCTTTCTTT

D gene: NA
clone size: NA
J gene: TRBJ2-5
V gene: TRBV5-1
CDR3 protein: CASSLNTAGQETQYF
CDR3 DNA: TGCGCCAGCAGCTTGAACACCGCGGGTCAAGAGACCCAGTACTTC

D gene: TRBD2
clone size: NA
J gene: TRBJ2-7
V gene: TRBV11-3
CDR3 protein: CASSSSGDYEQYF
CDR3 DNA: TGTGCCAGCAGCTCTAGCGGGGACTACGAGCAGTACTTC

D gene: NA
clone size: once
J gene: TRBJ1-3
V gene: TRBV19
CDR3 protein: CASTPGAGNTIYF
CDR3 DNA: TGTGCCAGTACTCCGGGTGCTGGAAACACCATATATTTT

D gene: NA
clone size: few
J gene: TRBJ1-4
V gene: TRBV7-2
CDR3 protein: CASSLEHTKSEKLFF
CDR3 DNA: TGTGCCAGCAGCTTAGAGCATACGAAAAGTGAAAAACTGTTTTTT

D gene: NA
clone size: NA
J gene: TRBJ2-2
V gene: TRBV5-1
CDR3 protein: CASRIRNTGELFF
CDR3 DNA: TGCGCCAGCAGGATCAGGAACACCGGGGAGCTGTTTTTT

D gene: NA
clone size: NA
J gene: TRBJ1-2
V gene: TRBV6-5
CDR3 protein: CASSYSRRKTNYGYTF
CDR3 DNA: TGTGCCAGCAGTTACTCGCGGCGGAAAACTAACTATGGCTACACCTTC

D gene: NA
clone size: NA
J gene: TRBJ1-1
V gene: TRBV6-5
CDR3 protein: CASSYSPRLPGRAFF
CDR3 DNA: TGTGCCAGCAGTTACTCCCCCAGGCTACCAGGAAGGGCTTTCTTT

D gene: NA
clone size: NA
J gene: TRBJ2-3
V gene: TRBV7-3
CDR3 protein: CTSSSDIGTDTQYF
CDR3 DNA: TGTACCAGCAGTTCGGACATCGGCACAGATACGCAGTATTTT

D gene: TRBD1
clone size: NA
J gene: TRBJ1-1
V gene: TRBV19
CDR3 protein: CASQDRMNTEAFF
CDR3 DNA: TGTGCCAGCCAGGACAGGATGAACACTGAAGCTTTCTTT

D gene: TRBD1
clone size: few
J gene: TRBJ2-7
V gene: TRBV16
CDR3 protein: CASSRDRAYEQYF
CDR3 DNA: TGTGCCAGCAGTCGGGACAGGGCCTACGAGCAGTACTTC

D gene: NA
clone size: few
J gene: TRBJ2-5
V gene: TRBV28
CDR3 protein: CASSLGGAAETQYF
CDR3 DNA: TGTGCCAGCAGTTTAGGTGGGGCGGCCGAGACCCAGTACTTC

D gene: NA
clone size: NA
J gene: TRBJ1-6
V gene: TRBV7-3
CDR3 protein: CASSFGANNSPLHF
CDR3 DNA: TGTGCCAGCAGCTTCGGAGCTAATAATTCACCCCTCCACTTT

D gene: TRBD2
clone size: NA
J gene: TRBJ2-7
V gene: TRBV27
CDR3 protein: CASSKSGADYEQYF
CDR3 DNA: TGTGCCAGCAGTAAGAGCGGGGCGGACTACGAGCAGTACTTC

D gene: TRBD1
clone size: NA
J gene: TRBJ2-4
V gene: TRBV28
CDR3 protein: CASSTSGGPNIQYF
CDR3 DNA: TGTGCCAGCAGCACGTCAGGGGGCCCAAACATTCAGTACTTC

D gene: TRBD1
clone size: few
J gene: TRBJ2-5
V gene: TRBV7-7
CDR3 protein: CASSLARDRVETQYF
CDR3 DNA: TGTGCTAGCAGCTTAGCGAGGGACAGGGTGGAGACCCAGTACTTC

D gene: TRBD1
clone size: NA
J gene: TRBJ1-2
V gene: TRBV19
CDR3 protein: CASSSLWEMLEKVTGGAINGYTF
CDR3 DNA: TGTGCCAGTAGTTCCCTCTGGGAAATGCTCGAGAAGGTAACAGGGGGCGCGATAAATGGCTACACCTTC

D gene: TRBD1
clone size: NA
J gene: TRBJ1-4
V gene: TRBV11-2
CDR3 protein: CASSSQGATNEKLFF
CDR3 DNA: TGTGCCAGCAGCTCCCAGGGGGCAACTAATGAAAAACTGTTTTTT

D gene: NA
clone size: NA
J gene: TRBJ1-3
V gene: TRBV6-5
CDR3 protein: CASSYSGGIGNTIYF
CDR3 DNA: TGTGCCAGCAGTTACTCGGGGGGAATTGGAAACACCATATATTTT

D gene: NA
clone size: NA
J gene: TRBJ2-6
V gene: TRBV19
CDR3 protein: CASNSASGANVLTF
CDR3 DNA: TGTGCCAGTAATAGCGCCTCTGGGGCCAACGTCCTGACTTTC

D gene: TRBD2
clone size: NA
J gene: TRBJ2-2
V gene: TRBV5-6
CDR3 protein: CASSLEPGLAAGELFF
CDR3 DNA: TGTGCCAGCAGCTTGGAACCGGGACTAGCGGCCGGGGAGCTGTTTTTT

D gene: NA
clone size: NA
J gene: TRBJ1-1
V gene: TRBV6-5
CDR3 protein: CASSYSWGGDAEAFF
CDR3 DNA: TGTGCCAGCAGTTACTCATGGGGAGGGGACGCTGAAGCTTTCTTT

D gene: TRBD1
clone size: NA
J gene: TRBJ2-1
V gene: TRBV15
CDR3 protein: CAIRKVSPGTAYNEQFF
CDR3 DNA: TGTGCCATCCGCAAGGTATCCCCCGGGACAGCCTACAATGAGCAGTTCTTC